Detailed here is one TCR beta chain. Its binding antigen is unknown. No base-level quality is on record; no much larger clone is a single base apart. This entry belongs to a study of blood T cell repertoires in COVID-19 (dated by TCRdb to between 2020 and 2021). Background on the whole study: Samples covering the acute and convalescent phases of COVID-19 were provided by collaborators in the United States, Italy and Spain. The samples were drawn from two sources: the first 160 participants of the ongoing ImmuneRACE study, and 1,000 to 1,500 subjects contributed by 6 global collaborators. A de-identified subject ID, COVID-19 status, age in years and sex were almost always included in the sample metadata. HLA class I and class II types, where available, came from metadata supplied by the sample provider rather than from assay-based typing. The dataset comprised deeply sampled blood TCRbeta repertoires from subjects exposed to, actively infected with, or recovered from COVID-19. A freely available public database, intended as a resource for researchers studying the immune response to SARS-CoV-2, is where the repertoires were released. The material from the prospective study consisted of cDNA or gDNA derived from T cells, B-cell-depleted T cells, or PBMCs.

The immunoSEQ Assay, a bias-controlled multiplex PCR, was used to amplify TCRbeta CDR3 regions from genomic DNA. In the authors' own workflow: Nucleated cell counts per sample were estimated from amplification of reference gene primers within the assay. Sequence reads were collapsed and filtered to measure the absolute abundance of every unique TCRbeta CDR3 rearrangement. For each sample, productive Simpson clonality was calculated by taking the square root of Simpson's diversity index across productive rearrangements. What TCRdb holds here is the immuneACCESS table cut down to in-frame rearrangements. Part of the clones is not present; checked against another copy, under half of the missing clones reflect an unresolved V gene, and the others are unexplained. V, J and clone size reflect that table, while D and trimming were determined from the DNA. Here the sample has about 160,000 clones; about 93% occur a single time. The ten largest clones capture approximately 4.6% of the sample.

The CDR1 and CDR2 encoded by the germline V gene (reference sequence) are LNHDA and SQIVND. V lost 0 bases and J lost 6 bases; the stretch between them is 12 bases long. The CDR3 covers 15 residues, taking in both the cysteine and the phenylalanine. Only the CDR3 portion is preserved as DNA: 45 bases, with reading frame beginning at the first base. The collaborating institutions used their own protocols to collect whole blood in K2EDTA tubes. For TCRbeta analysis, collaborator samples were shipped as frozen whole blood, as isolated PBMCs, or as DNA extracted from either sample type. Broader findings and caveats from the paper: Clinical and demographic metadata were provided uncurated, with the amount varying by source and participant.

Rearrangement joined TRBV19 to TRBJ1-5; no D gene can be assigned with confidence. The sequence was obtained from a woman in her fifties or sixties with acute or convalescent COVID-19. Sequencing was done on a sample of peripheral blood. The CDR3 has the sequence CASSIEGGRVQPQHF. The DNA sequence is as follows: TGTGCCAGTAGTATAGAAGGAGGGAGAGTTCAGCCCCAGCATTTT. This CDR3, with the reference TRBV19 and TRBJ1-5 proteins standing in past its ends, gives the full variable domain DGGITQSPKYLFRKEGQNVTLSCEQNLNHDAMYWYRQDPGQGLRLIYYSQIVNDFQKGDIAEGYSVSREKKESFPLTVTSAQKNPTAFYLCASSIEGGRVQPQHFGDGTRLSIL.